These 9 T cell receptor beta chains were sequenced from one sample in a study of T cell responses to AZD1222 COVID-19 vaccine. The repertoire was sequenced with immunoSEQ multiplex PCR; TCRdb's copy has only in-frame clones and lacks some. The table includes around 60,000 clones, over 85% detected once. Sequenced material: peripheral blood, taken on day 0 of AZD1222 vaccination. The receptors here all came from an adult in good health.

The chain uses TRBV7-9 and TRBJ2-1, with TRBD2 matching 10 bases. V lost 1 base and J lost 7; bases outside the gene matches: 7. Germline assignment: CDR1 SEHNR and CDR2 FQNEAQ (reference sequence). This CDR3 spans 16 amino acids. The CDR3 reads CASSLGSGGAQNEQFF. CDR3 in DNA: TGTGCCAGCAGCTTAGGGAGCGGGGGGGCGCAAAATGAGCAGTTCTTC.

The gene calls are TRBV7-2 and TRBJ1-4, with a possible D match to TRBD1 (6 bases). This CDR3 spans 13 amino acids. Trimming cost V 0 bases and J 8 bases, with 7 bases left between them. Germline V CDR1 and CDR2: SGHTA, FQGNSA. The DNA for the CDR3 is TGTGCCAGCAGCTTAGCCGACAGGGAAAAACTGTTTTTT. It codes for CASSLADREKLFF. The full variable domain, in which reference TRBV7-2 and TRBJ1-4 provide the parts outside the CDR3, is GAGVSQSPSNKVTEKGKDVELRCDPISGHTALYWYRQSLGQGLEFLIYFQGNSAPDKSGLPSDRFSAERTGGSVSTLTIQRTQQEDSAVYLCASSLADREKLFFGSGTQLSVL.

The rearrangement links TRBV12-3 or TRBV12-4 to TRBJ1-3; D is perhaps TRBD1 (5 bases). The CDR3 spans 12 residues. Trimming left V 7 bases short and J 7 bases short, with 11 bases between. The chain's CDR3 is CASTPGGNTIYF. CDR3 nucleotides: TGTGCCAGCACCCCCGGGGGGAACACCATATATTTT.

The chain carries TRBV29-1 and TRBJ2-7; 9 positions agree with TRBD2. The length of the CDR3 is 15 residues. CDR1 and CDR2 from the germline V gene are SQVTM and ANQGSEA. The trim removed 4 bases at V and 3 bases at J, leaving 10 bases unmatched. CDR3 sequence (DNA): TGCAGCGTTGTGCCGGGGCTAGCGGGGCACTACGAGCAGTACTTC. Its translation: CSVVPGLAGHYEQYF.

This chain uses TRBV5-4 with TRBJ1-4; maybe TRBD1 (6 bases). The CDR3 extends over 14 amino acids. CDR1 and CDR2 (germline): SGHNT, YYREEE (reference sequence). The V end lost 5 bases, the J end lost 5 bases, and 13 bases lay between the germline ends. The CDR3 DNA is TGTGCCAGCAGTTTACAGGACAGAAATGAAAAACTGTTTTTT. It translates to CASSLQDRNEKLFF.

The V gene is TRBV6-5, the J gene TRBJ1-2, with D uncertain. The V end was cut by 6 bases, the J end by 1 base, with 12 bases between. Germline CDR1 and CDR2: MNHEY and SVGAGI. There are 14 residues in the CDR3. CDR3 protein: CASSLKKVNYGYTF. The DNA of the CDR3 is TGTGCCAGCAGCCTCAAAAAAGTTAACTATGGCTACACCTTC.

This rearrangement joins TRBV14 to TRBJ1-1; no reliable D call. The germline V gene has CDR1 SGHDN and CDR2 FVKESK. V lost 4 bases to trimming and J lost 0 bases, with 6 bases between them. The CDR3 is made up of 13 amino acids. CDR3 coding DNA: TGTGCCAGCAGCCCTAGCATGAACACTGAAGCTTTCTTT. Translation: CASSPSMNTEAFF.

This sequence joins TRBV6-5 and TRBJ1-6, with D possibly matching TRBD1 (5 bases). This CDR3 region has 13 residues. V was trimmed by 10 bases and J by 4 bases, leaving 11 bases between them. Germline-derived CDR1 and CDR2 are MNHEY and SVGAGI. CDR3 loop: CATAPGYNSPLHF. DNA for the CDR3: TGTGCCACAGCTCCAGGGTATAATTCACCCCTCCACTTT.

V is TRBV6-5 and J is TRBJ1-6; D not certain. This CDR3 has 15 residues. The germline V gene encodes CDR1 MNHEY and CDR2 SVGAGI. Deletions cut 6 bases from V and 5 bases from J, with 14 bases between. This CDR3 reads CASRLSREHNSPLHF. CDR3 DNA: TGTGCCAGCAGGCTGAGTAGGGAACATAATTCACCCCTCCACTTT.